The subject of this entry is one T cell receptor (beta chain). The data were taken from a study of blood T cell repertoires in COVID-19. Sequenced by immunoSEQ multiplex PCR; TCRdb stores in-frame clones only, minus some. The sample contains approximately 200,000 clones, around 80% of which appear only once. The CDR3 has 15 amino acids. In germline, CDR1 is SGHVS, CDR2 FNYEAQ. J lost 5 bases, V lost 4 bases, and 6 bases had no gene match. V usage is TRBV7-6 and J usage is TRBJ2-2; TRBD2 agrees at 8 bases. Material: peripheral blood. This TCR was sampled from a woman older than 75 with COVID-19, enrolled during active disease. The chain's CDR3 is CASSSSGRGTGELFF. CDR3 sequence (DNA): TGTGCCAGCAGCTCAAGCGGGAGAGGTACCGGGGAGCTGTTTTTT. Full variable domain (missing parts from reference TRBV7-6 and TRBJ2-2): GAGVSQSPRYKVTKRGQDVALRCDPISGHVSLYWYRQALGQGPEFLTYFNYEAQQDKSGLPNDRFSAERPEGSISTLTIQRTEQRDSAMYRCASSSSGRGTGELFFGEGSRLTVL.